One and the same sample provided the 28 T cell receptor beta chains below, sequenced in a study of shared clonotypes between healthy human individuals. The method was immunoSEQ multiplex PCR; TCRdb's version includes in-frame clones alone and lacks a portion of them. This sample has about 1 million clones, with approximately 70% found just once. Material: memory CD4+ T cells sorted from blood. Subset in this sample: CD45RA-negative fraction. These receptors were collected from a man aged 18 to 30 in good health.

This rearrangement joins TRBV5-1 to TRBJ2-3; 8 positions match TRBD2. CDR1 is SGHRS, CDR2 YFSETQ, per germline. The CDR3 loop spans 15 amino acids. With V trimmed by 6 bases and J by 2 bases, 8 bases remained unmatched. The CDR3 here is CASTVGRANTDTQYF. DNA for the CDR3: TGCGCCAGCACGGTCGGGAGGGCCAACACAGATACGCAGTATTTT.

With respect to this clone: A read error may account for a junction end that differs from germline. This chain connects TRBV4-2 to TRBJ1-3; TRBD1 matches at 8 bases. From germline, CDR1 is LGHNA and CDR2 YNFKEQ. This CDR3 region has 13 residues. In DNA form, the CDR3 reads TGTGCCAGCAGCCAAGATTTGGGACAGGCCGCAGATTTT. It is translated as CASSQDLGQAADF.

The chain employs TRBV28 and TRBJ2-2, with a tentative D call TRBD2 (6 bases). Germline V gene data show CDR1 as MDHEN and CDR2 as SYDVKM. V gave up 7 bases and J gave up 4 bases, with 25 bases separating them. CDR3 length: 18 residues. The CDR3 DNA follows: TGTGCCAGCATCACTTCCTTAGGTGGAGGGAGTGGCACCGGGGAGCTGTTTTTT. Its protein is CASITSLGGGSGTGELFF.

V and J are TRBV5-1 and TRBJ2-6; D unclear. This CDR3 spans 15 amino acids. Germline V CDR1 and CDR2: SGHRS, YFSETQ. Trimming pared 5 bases from V and 0 bases from J, leaving 9 bases between. The CDR3 reads CASSKTASGANVLTF. The CDR3 nucleotides are TGCGCCAGCAGTAAGACCGCCTCTGGGGCCAACGTCCTGACTTTC.

V and J are TRBV6-5 and TRBJ1-6; 7 bases line up with TRBD1. With V trimmed by 2 bases and J by 10 bases, 8 bases remained unmatched. The length of the CDR3 is 15 residues. CDR1 is MNHEY and CDR2 is SVGAGI in the germline V gene. CDR3 in DNA: TGTGCCAGCAGTTACAGGACCTCCAGGGGGTCACCCCTCCACTTT. Translating it yields CASSYRTSRGSPLHF.

This clone was recorded many times. The chain joins TRBV6-6 to TRBJ1-2; no reliable D call. Trimming shortened V by 5 bases and J by 0 bases, and 10 bases separated the two germline ends. The germline gives CDR1 MNHNY, CDR2 SVGAGI (reference sequence). CDR3 size: 14 residues. The CDR3: CASSRTAANYGYTF. The CDR3 DNA follows: TGTGCCAGCAGTCGGACGGCCGCTAACTATGGCTACACCTTC.

This clone has just a few counts. V is TRBV6-1 and J is TRBJ2-5; 7 nucleotides align to TRBD1. The CDR3 consists of 14 residues. V lost 6 bases and J lost 1; bases outside the gene matches: 5. Per germline, CDR1 MNHNS and CDR2 SASEGT. CDR3 bases: TGTGCCAGCAGAGAGACAGGGCCCCAAGAGACCCAGTACTTC. This codes for CASRETGPQETQYF.

The CDR3 is CASRLAGEHTDTQYF. The CDR3, as DNA: TGTGCCAGCAGGTTAGCGGGGGAACACACAGATACGCAGTATTTT. V is TRBV6-5 and J is TRBJ2-3, with 9 positions matching TRBD2. The CDR3 length is 15 residues. Germline trimming cut 6 bases from V and 2 bases from J; bases unmatched to any gene: 6. Germline V gives CDR1 MNHEY, CDR2 SVGAGI.

As to this clone: The sample carries other DNA sequences with the same CDR3. V gene TRBV5-4 combines with J gene TRBJ2-1; 8 bases are shared with TRBD1. Trimming took 4 bases from V and 4 from J; bases not matched to a gene: 4. The germline gives CDR1 SGHNT, CDR2 YYREEE (reference sequence). The CDR3 covers 14 residues. CDR3 in amino acids: CASSPGQDYNEQFF. Written as DNA, the CDR3 is TGTGCCAGCAGCCCGGGACAGGATTACAATGAGCAGTTCTTC.

The V and J genes are TRBV4-3 and TRBJ2-7, with D possibly TRBD2 on 5 matching bases. This CDR3 contains 15 residues. V was pared by 0 bases and J by 4 bases, with 13 bases between. Germline V lookup: CDR1 LGHNA, CDR2 YSLEER. CDR3: CASSQDPGVPYEQYF. The CDR3 region has the DNA TGCGCCAGCAGCCAAGATCCCGGGGTCCCTTACGAGCAGTACTTC.

This rearrangement joins TRBV4-1 to TRBJ2-1, with no clear D. The CDR3 is 16 amino acids. Between the trimmed V and J ends, which lost 0 bases and 6 bases, there was a span of 15 bases. Germline assignment: CDR1 MGHRA and CDR2 YSYEKL. The CDR3 here is CASSQERAPPGNEQFF. Written as DNA, the CDR3 is TGCGCCAGCAGCCAAGAACGAGCCCCTCCTGGCAATGAGCAGTTCTTC.

This clone was recorded once. The same CDR3 also results from other DNA sequences found in this sample. The CDR3 coding sequence is TGTGCCAGTAGCCTCCAAGAGACCCAGTACTTC. It translates to CASSLQETQYF. J is TRBJ2-5 and V is TRBV19, with unresolved D. Trimming cost V 6 bases and J 1 base, with 3 bases left between them. In germline, CDR1 is LNHDA, CDR2 SQIVND (reference sequence). CDR3 length: 11 amino acids. The complete variable domain, with remaining parts taken from reference TRBV19 and TRBJ2-5, reads DGGITQSPKYLFRKEGQNVTLSCEQNLNHDAMYWYRQDPGQGLRLIYYSQIVNDFQKGDIAEGYSVSREKKESFPLTVTSAQKNPTAFYLCASSLQETQYFGPGTRLLVL.

This rearrangement joins TRBV29-1 to TRBJ2-3, with D uncertain. Germline-derived CDR1 and CDR2 are SQVTM and ANQGSEA. This CDR3 has 13 residues. V was clipped by 4 bases and J by 1 base, with 9 bases between them. The chain's CDR3 is CSVGLLGTDTQYF. The CDR3 nucleotides are TGCAGCGTTGGACTTCTGGGCACAGATACGCAGTATTTT.

With respect to this clone: The sample carries other DNA sequences with the same CDR3. The chain carries TRBV7-2 and TRBJ2-7; 7 bases are a match to TRBD1. The CDR3 spans 14 residues. Germline CDR1 reads SGHTA; CDR2 reads FQGNSA. The J segment lost 4 bases and the V segment lost 1 base, leaving 4 bases of the junction unmatched. The CDR3 here is CASSLGRQGYEQYF. The CDR3 DNA sequence: TGTGCCAGCAGCTTAGGGAGACAGGGTTACGAGCAGTACTTC.

The rearrangement joins TRBV6-1 to TRBJ2-5, with no clear D. Germline CDR1 and CDR2: MNHNS and SASEGT. V lost 5 bases and J lost 0, with 7 bases in between. This CDR3 has 13 amino acids. CDR3: CASSLAYQETQYF. The CDR3 DNA follows: TGTGCCAGCAGTCTGGCCTACCAAGAGACCCAGTACTTC.

This clone was seen a few times. The V call is TRBV2, the J call TRBJ1-1; possibly TRBD1 for D (5 bases). The CDR3 sequence is 16 residues long. V lost 5 bases and J 1 base, leaving 17 bases between the germline ends. The germline V gene encodes CDR1 SNHLY and CDR2 FYNNEI. CDR3 DNA: TGTGCCAGCAGTTCCGGGACCGCCTCGTGGAACACTGAAGCTTTCTTT. Translating gives CASSSGTASWNTEAFF.

The CDR3 reads CASSERILAKNIQYF. The CDR3 DNA reads as TGTGCCAGCAGTGAACGGATACTGGCCAAAAACATTCAGTACTTC. The chain is built from TRBV2 and TRBJ2-4; D gene uncertain. V was cut by 2 bases and J by 1 base, with 9 bases left in between. CDR1 is SNHLY, CDR2 FYNNEI, per germline. CDR3 size: 15 residues.

This clone was counted between two and nine times. V and J are TRBV5-6 and TRBJ2-5; 9 bases are shared with TRBD2. V shed 7 bases, J shed 5 bases, and the junction held 9 bases outside the gene matches. Germline V gene data show CDR1 as SGHDT and CDR2 as YYEEEE. The CDR3 extends over 14 amino acids. DNA for the CDR3: TGTGCCAGCGTTAAGCGGGGGGCCGTGGAGACCCAGTACTTC. As protein: CASVKRGAVETQYF.

A note on this clone: This sample includes further DNA sequences coding for the same CDR3. The chain combines TRBV6-1 with TRBJ2-3; D gene ambiguous. V was clipped by 6 bases and J by 0 bases, with 10 bases between them. This CDR3 region has 14 residues. From germline, CDR1 is MNHNS and CDR2 SASEGT. The CDR3 DNA sequence: TGTGCCAGCAGCCCCAGTGGGAGCACAGATACGCAGTATTTT. It translates to CASSPSGSTDTQYF.

The chain uses TRBV10-1 and TRBJ2-1; TRBD1 matches 10 bases. This CDR3 comprises 14 residues. The ends lost 4 bases at V and 11 bases at J; junction bases unmatched: 8. The germline CDR1 and CDR2 sequences are WNHNN and SYGVQD (reference sequence). The CDR3 bases are TGCGCCAGCAGTGCCGGGACAGGGGCGGTTAAGCAGTTCTTC. Its translation: CASSAGTGAVKQFF.

This chain links TRBV7-2 with TRBJ2-2; the D is unclear. The germline V and J ends were trimmed by 1 base and 1 base, with 10 bases remaining between them. The CDR3 is made up of 16 amino acids. From germline, CDR1 is SGHTA and CDR2 FQGNSA. DNA of the CDR3: TGTGCCAGCAGCTTAGGCCCGGATCGGAACACCGGGGAGCTGTTTTTT. It encodes CASSLGPDRNTGELFF.

V gene TRBV7-2 combines with J gene TRBJ2-2, with 8 positions matching TRBD1. Germline lookup yields CDR1 SGHTA and CDR2 FQGNSA. Unmatched junction bases numbered 8, after V lost 5 bases and J lost 6 bases. The CDR3 has 15 amino acids. The CDR3 reads CASSSKRTGPGELFF. CDR3 nucleotides: TGTGCCAGCAGCAGCAAACGGACAGGGCCCGGGGAGCTGTTTTTT.

V usage is TRBV9 and J usage is TRBJ2-3; D gene ambiguous. Per germline, CDR1 SGDLS and CDR2 YYNGEE. The CDR3 sequence is 13 residues long. V was clipped by 2 bases and J by 1 base, with 5 bases between them. CDR3 protein: CASSVFRTDTQYF. The DNA for the CDR3 is TGTGCCAGCAGCGTCTTCCGCACAGATACGCAGTATTTT.

This chain joins TRBV15 and TRBJ2-5; 8 bases are shared with TRBD1. This CDR3 has 15 amino acids. Trimming cost V 4 bases and J 5 bases; bases outside gene matches: 9. Germline lookup yields CDR1 LNHNV and CDR2 YYDKDF (reference sequence). As DNA, the CDR3 is TGTGCCACCAGCACTAGAGCAGGGGGCGCCGAGACCCAGTACTTC. Its translation: CATSTRAGGAETQYF.

The V gene is TRBV12-5, the J gene TRBJ2-2, with unresolved D. V was cut by 0 bases and J by 7 bases, with 9 bases left in between. The CDR3 has 14 amino acids. Looked up from germline, CDR1 is LGHNT and CDR2 is FRNRAP. CDR3 protein: CASGLVSNGGELFF. In DNA, the CDR3 is TGTGCTAGTGGTTTGGTCTCTAACGGCGGGGAGCTGTTTTTT.

The chain combines TRBV30 with TRBJ1-2, with no clear D. The V gene lost 0 bases and the J gene lost 0 bases, with 5 bases spanning the gap. Germline CDR1 and CDR2: GTSNPN and SVGIG (reference sequence). The CDR3 loop spans 13 amino acids. The CDR3 DNA follows: TGTGCCTGGAGTGTATCCGCTAACTATGGCTACACCTTC. Its protein product is CAWSVSANYGYTF.

This sequence joins TRBV10-3 and TRBJ2-3, with 9 bases that match TRBD2. The trim removed 2 bases at V and 3 bases at J, leaving 9 bases unmatched. Germline V gene data show CDR1 as ENHRY and CDR2 as SYGVKD. This CDR3 has 17 amino acids. The DNA of the CDR3 is TGTGCCATCAGTGAGGCGGGAGGGCCTAAGAGTACAGATACGCAGTATTTT. Translating gives CAISEAGGPKSTDTQYF.

V is TRBV5-4 and J is TRBJ2-7; 12 nucleotides align to TRBD1. V gave up 2 bases and J gave up 5 bases; unmatched junction bases: 5. The CDR3 length is 15 residues. Germline V lookup: CDR1 SGHNT, CDR2 YYREEE (reference sequence). The CDR3 region has the DNA TGTGCCAGCAGCTTACCCGGGACAGGGGGCGACGAGCAGTACTTC. It specifies CASSLPGTGGDEQYF.